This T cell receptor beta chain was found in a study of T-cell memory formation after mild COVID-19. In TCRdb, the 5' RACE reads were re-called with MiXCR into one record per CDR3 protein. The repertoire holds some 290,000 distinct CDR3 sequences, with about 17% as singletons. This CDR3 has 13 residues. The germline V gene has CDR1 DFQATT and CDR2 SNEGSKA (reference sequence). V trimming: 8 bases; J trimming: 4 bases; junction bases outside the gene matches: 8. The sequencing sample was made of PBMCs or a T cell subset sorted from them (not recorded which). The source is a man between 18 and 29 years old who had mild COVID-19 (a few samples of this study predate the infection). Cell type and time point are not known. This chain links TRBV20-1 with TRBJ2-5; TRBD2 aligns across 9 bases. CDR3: CSKVSGGLETQYF. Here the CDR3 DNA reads TGCAGTAAAGTTAGCGGGGGTTTAGAGACCCAGTACTTC.